This TCR beta chain comes out of a study of blood T cell repertoires in COVID-19. Looking at the study overall: Sites in the United States, Italy and Spain provided acute and convalescent COVID-19 samples.

As handled by the study authors: Reference gene primer amplification yielded estimated nucleated cell counts. Here immunoSEQ multiplex PCR was the method, and the copy in TCRdb shows in-frame clones only, minus some. V and J calls and clone size follow that table, whereas D and trimming were derived from the DNA. The sample includes about 160,000 clones, more than 65% of them seen just once. After removal of 0 bases from V and 3 bases from J, the junction contained 3 bases not matched to a gene. The CDR3 runs to 16 residues. Germline V CDR1 and CDR2: WNHNN, SYGVQD (reference sequence). V usage is TRBV10-1 and J usage is TRBJ2-5; 11 nucleotides align to TRBD2. The sequenced material came from peripheral blood. This clonotype originated in a woman aged 55-70 years with COVID-19, enrolled during active disease. The CDR3 coding sequence is TGCGCCAGCAGTGAGTCTCTAGCGGGGGGCAAAGAGACCCAGTACTTC. Amino acid sequence: CASSESLAGGKETQYF.